This T cell receptor (beta chain) derives from a study of monozygotic twins with inflammatory bowel disease. Study-level points and caveats: Repertoires of patients may have been made more variable by differing immunosuppressive treatments.

After re-calling the 5' RACE reads, TCRdb lists one entry per CDR3 protein, DNA absent. The sample's table shows approximately 400,000 distinct CDR3 sequences. CDR3 length: 18 amino acids. In germline, CDR1 is DFQATT, CDR2 SNEGSKA (reference sequence). On this clonotype itself: The antigen remains unidentified.

The sample comprised blood. The sequence derives from a human donor with ulcerative colitis or Crohn's disease, or a healthy co-twin of an affected twin (not recorded which). This rearrangement joins TRBV20-1 to TRBJ2-6; TCRdb's D call, TRBD1, is unchecked because there is no DNA. Here the CDR3 reads CSARVYSGGSSGANVLTF.